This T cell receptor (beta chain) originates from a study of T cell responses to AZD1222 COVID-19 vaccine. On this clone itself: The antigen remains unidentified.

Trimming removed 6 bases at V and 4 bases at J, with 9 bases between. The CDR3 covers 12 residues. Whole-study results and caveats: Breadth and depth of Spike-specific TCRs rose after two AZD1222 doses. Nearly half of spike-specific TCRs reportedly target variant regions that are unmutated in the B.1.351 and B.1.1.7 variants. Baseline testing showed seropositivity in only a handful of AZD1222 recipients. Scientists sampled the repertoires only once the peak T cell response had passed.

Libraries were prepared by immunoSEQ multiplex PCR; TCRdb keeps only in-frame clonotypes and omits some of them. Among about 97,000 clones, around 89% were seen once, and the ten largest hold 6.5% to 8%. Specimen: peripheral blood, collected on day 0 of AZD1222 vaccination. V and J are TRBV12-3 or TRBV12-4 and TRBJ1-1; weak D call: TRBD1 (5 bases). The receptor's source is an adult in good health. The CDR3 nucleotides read TGTGCCAGCAGGGGGAGGGGCACTGAAGCTTTCTTT. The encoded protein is CASRGRGTEAFF.